Presented here are 18 T cell receptor beta chains from one specimen sequenced in a study of blood T cells in healthy people across ages. Then a second PCR, running roughly 7 to 11 cycles, was carried out with a sample-barcoded 5' primer and a J-beta primer mix. MiXCR was run by TCRdb on the 5' RACE reads, yielding one entry per CDR3 protein. The table has about 670,000 distinct CDR3 sequences, approximately 40% seen once. Source material: blood. Source of these receptors: a man older than 75 in good health.

The chain uses TRBV6-2 or TRBV6-3 and TRBJ2-1; TRBD1 might be the D (6 bases). CDR3 length: 13 residues. Germline V gene lookup returns CDR1 MNHEY and CDR2 SVGEGT. Trimming removed 5 bases from V and 5 bases from J, with 10 bases in between. CDR3 coding DNA: TGTGCCAGCAGTCCCTGGACAGACAATGAGCAGTTCTTC. It yields the protein CASSPWTDNEQFF.

The gene calls are TRBV20-1 and TRBJ2-5; TRBD2 aligns across 11 bases. The CDR3 is made up of 18 amino acids. Germline assignment: CDR1 DFQATT and CDR2 SNEGSKA (reference sequence). V lost 0 bases to trimming and J lost 2 bases; unmatched junction nucleotides: 11. CDR3 sequence reads: CSARDPKPGLAEQETQYF. In DNA form, the CDR3 reads TGCAGTGCTAGAGACCCTAAGCCGGGACTAGCGGAACAAGAGACCCAGTACTTC.

J is TRBJ1-5 and V is TRBV6-2 or TRBV6-3; D is uncertain. CDR1 MNHEY and CDR2 SVGEGT come from the germline V gene. V was trimmed by 6 bases and J by 0 bases, leaving 12 bases between them. The CDR3 covers 15 residues. The CDR3 DNA reads TGTGCCAGCAGCCCCGACGGAATTAGCAATCAGCCCCAGCATTTT. It is translated as CASSPDGISNQPQHF.

V gene TRBV21-1 combines with J gene TRBJ2-7. TRBV21-1 is classified as a pseudogene. This CDR3 contains 13 residues. Here the CDR3 DNA reads TGTGCCAGCAGGCCGACACTTTACTACGAGCAGTACTTC. Its translation is CASRPTLYYEQYF.

CDR3 sequence (DNA): TGTGCTAGTGGTGCTTCGAGGGGGTCAGGCACAGATACGCAGTATTTT. Protein: CASGASRGSGTDTQYF. V and J are TRBV12-5 and TRBJ2-3, with D maybe TRBD1 (6 bases). The germline V gene has CDR1 LGHNT and CDR2 FRNRAP. The CDR3 covers 16 residues. The V end lost 5 bases, the J end lost 1 base, and 16 bases lay between the germline ends.

The chain combines TRBV28 with TRBJ1-5; a possible D gene is TRBD1 (5 bases). This CDR3 contains 14 residues. Looked up from germline, CDR1 is MDHEN and CDR2 is SYDVKM. V lost 6 bases and J 6 bases, leaving 15 bases between the germline ends. This CDR3 is CASRSTQGFQPQHF. In DNA, the CDR3 is TGTGCCAGCAGATCAACTCAGGGTTTTCAGCCCCAGCATTTT.

The chain has TRBV12-5 and TRBJ1-5; D not resolved. The CDR3 runs to 15 residues. V gave up 3 bases and J gave up 4 bases, with 13 bases separating them. Germline values: CDR1 LGHNT, CDR2 FRNRAP. CDR3 coding DNA: TGTGCTAGTGGTTTTTCCTCGGGAGGGAATCAGCCCCAGCATTTT. It is translated as CASGFSSGGNQPQHF.

About this clonotype: This may be a read error: a much more frequent sequence differs by one nucleotide. The rearrangement links TRBV20-1 to TRBJ2-3; D remains ambiguous. CDR3 length: 13 residues. The V gene's germline CDR1 is DFQATT and CDR2 SNEGSKA (reference sequence). Trimming removed 1 base at V and 4 bases at J, with 9 bases between. In nucleotides, the CDR3 is TGCAGTGCTAGAGGGCAGTGTCCAGATACGCAGTATTTT. Translated, it gives CSARGQCPDTQYF.

The rearrangement links TRBV29-1 to TRBJ2-7; either TRBD1 or TRBD2 may fit D (5 bases each). The end of the DNA fits TRBJ2-5 better, so the J call may be wrong. This CDR3 has 14 residues. CDR1 is SQVTM, CDR2 ANQGSEA, per germline. The CDR3 nucleotides read TGCAGCGTTGAATCCCCGGGCTGGGACGAGACCCAGTACTTC. This encodes CSVESPGWDETQYF.

The chain recombines TRBV7-2 with TRBJ2-5, with D possibly being TRBD2 (6 bases). CDR3 length: 15 residues. V was cut by 5 bases and J by 3 bases, with 16 bases left in between. Germline V gene lookup returns CDR1 SGHTA and CDR2 FQGNSA. CDR3 sequence: CASSPRAGGKETQYF. CDR3 coding DNA: TGTGCCAGCAGCCCCCGGGCCGGGGGAAAAGAGACCCAGTACTTC.

V and J are TRBV29-1 and TRBJ2-3; 9 nucleotides match TRBD1. The V segment lost 8 bases and the J segment 0 bases; nucleotides outside the gene matches: 9. Germline CDR1 SQVTM, CDR2 ANQGSEA. The CDR3 covers 15 residues. CDR3: CSSQAGQGSTDTQYF. The CDR3 DNA is TGCAGCTCTCAGGCGGGACAGGGAAGCACAGATACGCAGTATTTT.

This clonotype was detected a few times. V gene TRBV5-1 combines with J gene TRBJ2-1; D perhaps matches TRBD2 (6 bases). V was cut by 7 bases and J by 5 bases, with 10 bases left in between. The CDR3 totals 12 residues. Germline lookup yields CDR1 SGHRS and CDR2 YFSETQ. CDR3 loop: CASLGGHNEQFF. The CDR3 DNA follows: TGCGCCAGCTTGGGGGGACACAATGAGCAGTTCTTC.

This clonotype was seen a few times. The V call is TRBV29-1, the J call TRBJ2-7, with 9 bases aligning to TRBD1. The CDR3 contains 14 residues. V shed 3 bases and J 3 bases; nucleotides not matched to a gene: 6. Germline V gene sequence: CDR1 SQVTM, CDR2 ANQGSEA. CDR3 coding DNA: TGCAGCGTTGATGCGGGACAGGGTCACTACGAGCAGTACTTC. It encodes CSVDAGQGHYEQYF.

V gene TRBV5-4 combines with J gene TRBJ1-6; maybe TRBD1 (5 bases). The V gene's germline CDR1 is SGHNT and CDR2 YYREEE (reference sequence). The CDR3 is made up of 16 amino acids. The germline V and J ends were trimmed by 3 bases and 5 bases, with 15 bases remaining between them. CDR3 protein: CASSSPLDTDNSPLHF. CDR3 sequence (DNA): TGTGCCAGCAGCTCCCCTTTGGACACAGATAATTCACCCCTCCACTTT.

The chain carries TRBV28 and TRBJ1-5; D is unclear. The CDR3 totals 12 residues. The germline V gene encodes CDR1 MDHEN and CDR2 SYDVKM. V was shortened by 8 bases and J by 7 bases, with 12 bases between the two germline ends. CDR3 loop: CASATGLQPQHF. The CDR3 nucleotides read TGTGCCAGCGCTACCGGGTTGCAGCCCCAGCATTTT.

The rearrangement joins TRBV12-3 or TRBV12-4 to TRBJ2-5; D might be TRBD1 or TRBD2, each matching 5 bases. V lost 5 bases and J 1 base, leaving 20 bases between the germline ends. The CDR3 extends over 17 amino acids. CDR3 in amino acids: CASSHKLASGLQETQYF. As DNA, the CDR3 is TGTGCCAGCAGTCACAAATTGGCGTCGGGGCTCCAAGAGACCCAGTACTTC.

This clonotype showed up many times. V and J are TRBV29-1 and TRBJ2-1; 9 bases align to TRBD2. The CDR3 has 14 amino acids. Germline-derived CDR1 and CDR2 are SQVTM and ANQGSEA. V dropped 6 bases and J dropped 7; count of bases not matched to a gene: 10. In DNA, the CDR3 is TGCAGCGTCTCTGGGTTAGCGGGAGTGAATGAGCAGTTCTTC. This translates into CSVSGLAGVNEQFF.

V gene TRBV29-1 combines with J gene TRBJ2-5; D gene uncertain. The germline V gene has CDR1 SQVTM and CDR2 ANQGSEA. Trimming took 0 bases from V and 13 from J, leaving 21 bases between them. This CDR3 has 14 amino acids. The DNA of the CDR3 is TGCAGCGTTGAAGACCCTATGAGGAGCGCCCCCCCGTACTTC. Translated, it gives CSVEDPMRSAPPYF.